This T cell receptor (beta chain) was profiled in a study of blood T cell repertoires in COVID-19. Background on the study: Samples representing acute and convalescent COVID-19 were sourced from the United States, Italy and Spain.

Germline V gene lookup returns CDR1 SGHNT and CDR2 YENEEA. Between the trimmed V and J ends, which lost 0 bases and 2 bases, there was a span of 7 bases. This CDR3 region has 14 residues. The repertoire was sequenced with immunoSEQ multiplex PCR; TCRdb's copy has only in-frame clones and lacks some. The sample lists 250,000 to 350,000 clones; around four fifths were seen once. This TCR came from a woman aged 45-65 years with acute or convalescent COVID-19. The sequenced sample consisted of peripheral blood. V is TRBV11-3 and J is TRBJ1-1, with D unresolved. The CDR3 DNA reads as TGTGCCAGCAGCTTAGATGGGAGTAACACTGAAGCTTTCTTT. Its translation is CASSLDGSNTEAFF.